This entry is about one T cell receptor beta chain. This entry is derived from a study of shared clonotypes between healthy human individuals. Unmatched junction bases numbered 7, after V lost 8 bases and J lost 2 bases. CDR3 length: 14 residues. The V gene's germline CDR1 is SNHLY and CDR2 FYNNEI. Produced via immunoSEQ multiplex PCR; TCRdb's table is partial and in-frame only. This sample has some 89,000 clones, with 65% to 70% found just once. This sequence joins TRBV2 and TRBJ2-7; 9 nucleotides match TRBD2. This receptor was taken from a man aged 25-45 years in good health. The sequencing input was memory CD8+ T cells sorted from blood. Subset noted: CD45RO+ cells pooled with CCR7-negative TemRA cells. The CDR3 region has the DNA TGTGCCAGCCTGTCGGGACTAGCCGCCTACGAGCAGTACTTC. Encoded protein: CASLSGLAAYEQYF.